This TCR beta chain was sequenced in a study of CD8 T cells in ankylosing spondylitis. Study outcomes and limitations: Fewer than ten highly homologous variants made up a TCR beta motif that seemed to typify ankylosing spondylitis blood. Matched ankylosing spondylitis synovial fluid reportedly showed significant enrichment of disease-linked clones. Existing reports had already noted some motif variants in reactive arthritis synovial fluid and blood. Relatively rare in peripheral blood, disease-linked clones were also CD8+.

Note on this clonotype: Its antigen is as yet unknown.

The CDR3 has 17 residues. CDR1 is SGHTA, CDR2 FQGNSA, per germline. With 6 bases clipped from V and 9 bases from J, the junction kept 19 bases outside the gene matches. Library preparation for TCR beta used quantitative 5'-RACE with molecular barcodes. TCRdb redid the calling of the 5' RACE reads with MiXCR, one entry per CDR3 protein. The sample records about 480,000 distinct CDR3 sequences, 15% to 20% being singletons. The sequencing input was blood, either unsorted or a sorted T cell fraction (not recorded which). The sequence was collected from a male donor with ankylosing spondylitis. The genes are TRBV7-2 and TRBJ2-1; 8 nucleotides agree with TRBD2. The CDR3 sequence is CASRPNAAGGRIGEQFF. In DNA form, the CDR3 reads TGTGCCAGCAGACCAAATGCTGCGGGAGGTCGGATAGGTGAGCAGTTCTTC.